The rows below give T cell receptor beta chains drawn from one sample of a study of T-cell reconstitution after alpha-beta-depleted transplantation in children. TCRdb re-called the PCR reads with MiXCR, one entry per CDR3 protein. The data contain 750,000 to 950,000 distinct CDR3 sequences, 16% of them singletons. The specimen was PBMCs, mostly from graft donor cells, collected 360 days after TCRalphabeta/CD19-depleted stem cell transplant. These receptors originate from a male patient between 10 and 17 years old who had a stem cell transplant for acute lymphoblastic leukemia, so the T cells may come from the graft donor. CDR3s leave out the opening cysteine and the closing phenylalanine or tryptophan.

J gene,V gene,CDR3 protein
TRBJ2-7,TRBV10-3,AIRDDERDGNSYEQY
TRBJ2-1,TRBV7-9,ASSASRDYHNEQF
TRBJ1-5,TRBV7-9,ASSQGTVFSNQPQH
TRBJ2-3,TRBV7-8,ASSFREGDTQY
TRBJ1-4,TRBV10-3,AISDPGQGEKLF
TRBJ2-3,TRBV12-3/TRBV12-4,ASSPSGAQY
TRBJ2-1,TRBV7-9,ASRRSSGSVYNEQF
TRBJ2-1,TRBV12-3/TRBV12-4,ASKSNEQF
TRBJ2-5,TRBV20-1,SPRQGSGGTQY
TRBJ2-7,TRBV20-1,SARDLHRQSYEQY
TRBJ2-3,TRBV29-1,SVNTRYTDTQY
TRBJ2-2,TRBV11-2,ASSLEVVTGELF
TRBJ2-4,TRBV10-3,AISEGMGNIQY
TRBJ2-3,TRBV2,ASWTNTQY
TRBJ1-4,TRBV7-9,ASQTGREKLF
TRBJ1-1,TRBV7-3,ASSLNFGANTEAF
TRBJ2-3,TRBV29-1,SVNAGGRDTQY
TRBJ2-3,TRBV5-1,ASSLNRTSGITLRTDTQY
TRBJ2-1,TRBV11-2,ASSFLAGALPSYNEQF
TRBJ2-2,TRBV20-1,SAPRQGARGTTGELF
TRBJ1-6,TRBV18,ASSPPRSGQRGSPLH
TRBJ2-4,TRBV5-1,ASRKGLTSLRNIQY
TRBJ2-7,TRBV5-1,ASSRVGQSYEQY
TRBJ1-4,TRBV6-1,ASPPRDRSDVAYEKLF
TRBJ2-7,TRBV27,ASSLSRGPTYEQY
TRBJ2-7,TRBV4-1,ASSQSREGGYEQY
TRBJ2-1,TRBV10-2,ASSVRATYNEQF
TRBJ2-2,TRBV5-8,ASSFILWASGTGELF
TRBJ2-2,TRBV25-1,ASSERLAGVTGELF
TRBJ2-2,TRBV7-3,ASSPPSSPNTGELF
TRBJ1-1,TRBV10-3,AISIELQNTEAF
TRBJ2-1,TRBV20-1,SATGLAEQF
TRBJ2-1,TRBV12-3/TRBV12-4,ASIIGTSGYNEQF
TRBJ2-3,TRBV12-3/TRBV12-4,ASSPRTTSTDTQY
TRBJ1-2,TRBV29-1,SVERGAGYGYT
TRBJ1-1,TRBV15,ATSPQRGNTEAF
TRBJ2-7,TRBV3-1,ASSHDRAGTSGSWPTYEQY
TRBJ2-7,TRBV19,ASSASSGTLYEQY
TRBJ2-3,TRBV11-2,ASSLDPSGPTQY
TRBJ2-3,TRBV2,ARGPSTQY
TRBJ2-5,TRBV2,ASSSLAGEEKTQY
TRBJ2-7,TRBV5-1,ASSLVPSSGGTRGSYEQY
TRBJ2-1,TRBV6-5,ASSYGTGSYNEQF
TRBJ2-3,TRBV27,ASSLIGLTTDTQY
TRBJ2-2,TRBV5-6,ASSLALAGLPGELF
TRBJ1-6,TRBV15,ATSLPGGGNNSPLH
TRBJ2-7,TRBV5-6,ASTPDAGGGSYEQY
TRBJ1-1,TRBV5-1,ASSPTLGRGEAF
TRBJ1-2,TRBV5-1,ASRPSDDRGDYGYT
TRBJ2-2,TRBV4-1,ASSQDRPGLADTGELF
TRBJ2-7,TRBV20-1,SARLAGGPYEQY
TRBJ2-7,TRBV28,ASSSPSPSAIRYYEQY